This T cell receptor (beta chain) stems from a study of post-analysis software for immune sequencing data. As for the study in general: Included among the disease courses, which were recorded for the cohort, were relapsing-remitting, secondary progressive and progressive-relapsing multiple sclerosis. Regarding the study as a whole: Relative to controls, patients with multiple sclerosis showed significantly lower normalized Chao1 diversity. Patients showed TRBV5-6, TRBV5-1 and TRBV20-1 among 4 or 5 TRBV segments more frequent than in controls. Strong co-clustering by F measure was seen for same-batch samples.

V lost 2 bases to trimming and J lost 5 bases, with 11 bases between them. The CDR3 runs 13 residues. CDR1 and CDR2 (germline): SGHRS, YFSETQ. cDNA libraries for TCR beta contained unique molecular identifiers. TCRdb re-called the PCR reads with MiXCR, one entry per CDR3 protein. The sample holds about 190,000 distinct CDR3 sequences, over 25% seen once. This clonotype was observed many times. What it recognizes is unknown. The receptor's source is a girl aged 2-17 years with multiple sclerosis. Sequences were obtained from blood. The chain recombines TRBV5-1 with TRBJ2-7; no clear D. DNA for the CDR3: TGCGCCAGCAGCTTAGGATCGGCAAACGAGCAGTACTTC. Translation: CASSLGSANEQYF.